The 22 T cell receptor beta chains below all came from one sample that was sequenced in a study of naive and memory T cell subsets. Both TRBC1 and TRBC2 were covered by a beta constant-region primer of two equimolar oligonucleotides. One entry per CDR3 protein, called by TCRdb with MiXCR from the UMI-ligation and nested PCR reads. This sample has tens of thousands of distinct CDR3 sequences, with 7% found just once. Sequenced: central memory CD4+ T cells from blood. Receptor source: a human donor in good health.

This clonotype was counted a few times. The chain uses TRBV6-2 or TRBV6-3 and TRBJ1-2, with 12 bases lining up with TRBD1. The CDR3 extends over 17 amino acids. Germline assignment: CDR1 MNHEY and CDR2 SVGEGT. J was trimmed by 3 bases and V by 5 bases; bases with no gene match: 10. CDR3 loop: CASSQHGTGGADYGYTF. In nucleotides, the CDR3 is TGTGCCAGCAGTCAGCACGGGACAGGGGGCGCTGACTATGGCTACACCTTC.

At least ten counts were recorded for this clonotype. V and J are TRBV11-2 and TRBJ1-6, with D unresolved. CDR1 is SGHAT and CDR2 is FQNNGV in the germline V gene. This CDR3 is 13 amino acids long. Trimming removed 1 base at V and 5 bases at J, with 3 bases between. The CDR3 DNA follows: TGTGCCAGCAGCTTAGTCCATAATTCACCCCTCCACTTT. It specifies CASSLVHNSPLHF.

This clonotype has ten or more counts. The rearrangement uses TRBV29-1 and TRBJ2-1; 14 positions match TRBD2. Trimming removed 6 bases from V and 8 bases from J; junction bases left unmatched: 12. Germline V gene data show CDR1 as SQVTM and CDR2 as ANQGSEA. The CDR3 is 16 residues long. In DNA form, the CDR3 reads TGCAGCGTCAACCTGCAGACTAGCGGGAGGGGTTATGAGCAGTTCTTC. Encoded protein: CSVNLQTSGRGYEQFF.

V and J are TRBV24-1 and TRBJ2-1, with TRBD2 matching 9 bases. This CDR3 region has 13 residues. The trim removed 8 bases at V and 10 bases at J, leaving 8 bases unmatched. Germline assignment: CDR1 KGHDR and CDR2 SFDVKD. In DNA form, the CDR3 reads TGTGCCACCAAGGGACTAGCCCCCTCGGAGCAGTTCTTC. Its protein product is CATKGLAPSEQFF.

This clonotype was seen at least ten times. This chain links TRBV29-1 with TRBJ1-1; 11 bases match TRBD1. V lost 6 bases and J lost 11; bases outside the gene matches: 5. Germline CDR1 is SQVTM and CDR2 is ANQGSEA. This CDR3 comprises 11 residues. The CDR3, as DNA: TGCAGCGTCCGGACAGGGGGCTCGGCTTTCTTT. Its translation: CSVRTGGSAFF.

The CDR3 sequence is CASSLVLLAANTGELFF. The CDR3 DNA is TGTGCCAGCAGTTTAGTGTTGTTGGCCGCGAACACCGGGGAGCTGTTTTTT. The chain employs TRBV12-3 or TRBV12-4 and TRBJ2-2; D is undetermined. With 1 base removed from V and 0 bases from J, the gap between germline ends came to 12 bases. CDR3 size: 17 residues.

This clonotype was counted ten times or more. This rearrangement joins TRBV27 to TRBJ2-2; TRBD2 matches at 9 bases. Germline trimming cut 0 bases from V and 3 bases from J; bases unmatched to any gene: 5. The CDR3 runs 17 residues. Germline V gives CDR1 MNHEY, CDR2 SMNVEV (reference sequence). CDR3 loop: CASSLSVSGGYTGELFF. The DNA for the CDR3 is TGTGCCAGCAGTTTATCAGTTAGCGGGGGATACACCGGGGAGCTGTTTTTT.

This clonotype has just a few counts. The chain is built from TRBV28 and TRBJ2-6, with a tentative D call TRBD1 (6 bases). The CDR3 is 17 amino acids. V lost 5 bases and J lost 0, with 14 bases in between. Germline assignment: CDR1 MDHEN and CDR2 SYDVKM. The DNA for the CDR3 is TGTGCCAGCAGTCCCCGCGGACAGCTCTCTGGGGCCAACGTCCTGACTTTC. Translated: CASSPRGQLSGANVLTF.

The chain recombines TRBV6-2 or TRBV6-3 with TRBJ2-6; the match to TRBD1 covers 7 bases. Germline CDR1 reads MNHEY; CDR2 reads SVGEGT. The CDR3 has 17 residues. V lost 6 bases and J lost 0; bases outside the gene matches: 8. Here the CDR3 reads CASRRQGSHSGANVLTF. In DNA form, the CDR3 reads TGTGCCAGCAGGCGACAGGGCTCCCACTCTGGGGCCAACGTCCTGACTTTC.

J is TRBJ2-7 and V is TRBV30; D gene uncertain. V was cut by 0 bases and J by 1 base, with 19 bases left in between. Germline V gene lookup returns CDR1 GTSNPN and CDR2 SVGIG (reference sequence). The CDR3 loop spans 17 amino acids. CDR3 in amino acids: CAWSVLGSRRRSYEQYF. The CDR3 DNA reads TGTGCCTGGAGTGTACTGGGGTCACGGCGACGTTCCTACGAGCAGTACTTC.

There are many counts of this clonotype. CDR3: CASSTDTLEQYF. CDR3 in DNA: TGTGCCAGCAGTACAGACACCCTCGAGCAGTACTTC. This chain connects TRBV12-3 or TRBV12-4 to TRBJ2-7, with D unclear. V lost 5 bases and J 6 bases, leaving 11 bases between the germline ends. The length of the CDR3 is 12 residues.

This clonotype came up many times. This chain uses TRBV29-1 with TRBJ1-6; D unclear. CDR3 length: 13 amino acids. Deletions cut 4 bases from V and 7 bases from J, with 11 bases between. Germline V gene lookup returns CDR1 SQVTM and CDR2 ANQGSEA. The CDR3: CSVASEANSPLHF. The CDR3 DNA reads as TGCAGCGTTGCTAGTGAGGCCAATTCACCCCTCCACTTT. Together with reference TRBV29-1 and TRBJ1-6, the CDR3 gives the full variable domain: SAVISQKPSRDICQRGTSLTIQCQVDSQVTMMFWYRQQPGQSLTLIATANQGSEATYESGFVIDKFPISRPNLTFSTLTVSNMSPEDSSIYLCSVASEANSPLHFGNGTRLTVT.

The CDR3 spells CASSPGDGAGKTQYF. The CDR3 DNA reads as TGTGCCAGCTCGCCGGGGGACGGTGCGGGGAAGACCCAGTACTTC. The rearrangement links TRBV18 to TRBJ2-5; perhaps TRBD2 as D (6 bases). The CDR3 extends over 15 amino acids. V was trimmed by 6 bases and J by 6 bases, leaving 20 bases between them. The germline V gene encodes CDR1 KGHSH and CDR2 LQKENI. The complete variable domain, with remaining parts taken from reference TRBV18 and TRBJ2-5, reads NAGVMQNPRHLVRRRGQEARLRCSPMKGHSHVYWYRQLPEEGLKFMVYLQKENIIDESGMPKERFSAEFPKEGPSILRIQQVVRGDSAAYFCASSPGDGAGKTQYFGPGTRLLVL.

This clonotype was detected a few times. The chain employs TRBV4-3 and TRBJ2-7; 14 bases match TRBD2. V trimming: 3 bases; J trimming: 3 bases; junction bases outside the gene matches: 16. This CDR3 region has 20 residues. Germline V CDR1 and CDR2: LGHNA, YSLEER. The CDR3 DNA follows: TGCGCCAGCAGCCACCGATACGGGACTAGCGGGAGCCTTAGGGACTACGAGCAGTACTTC. Encoded protein: CASSHRYGTSGSLRDYEQYF.

The V and J genes are TRBV18 and TRBJ2-1; D is unclear. CDR1 and CDR2 (germline): KGHSH, LQKENI. The V and J ends lost 0 bases and 4 bases respectively, with 7 bases between them. The CDR3 length is 14 residues. The CDR3 coding sequence is TGTGCCAGCTCACCACCCGGGCAGTACAATGAGCAGTTCTTC. Its protein is CASSPPGQYNEQFF.

Only a few counts were recorded for this clonotype. The CDR3 protein is CASSSERGTDTQYF. CDR3 DNA: TGCGCCAGCAGCTCCGAGCGGGGCACAGATACGCAGTATTTT. J is TRBJ2-3 and V is TRBV5-1; D is possibly TRBD2 (6 bases). This CDR3 region has 14 residues. V lost 3 bases to trimming and J lost 1 base, with 9 bases between them. Looked up from germline, CDR1 is SGHRS and CDR2 is YFSETQ.

The sample holds many counts of this clonotype. This chain joins TRBV19 and TRBJ1-5; D perhaps matches TRBD1 (6 bases). Germline CDR1 reads LNHDA; CDR2 reads SQIVND (reference sequence). There are 13 residues in the CDR3. V was cut by 3 bases and J by 5 bases, with 8 bases left in between. CDR3 in amino acids: CASSMTGHQPQHF. The CDR3, as DNA: TGTGCCAGTAGTATGACAGGCCATCAGCCCCAGCATTTT.

In its sample, this clonotype was seen many times. The rearrangement uses TRBV12-3 or TRBV12-4 and TRBJ2-4; TRBD2 agrees at 11 bases. This CDR3 has 16 amino acids. The J segment lost 1 base and the V segment lost 5 bases, leaving 4 bases of the junction unmatched. CDR3 sequence: CASSPGLAEAKNIQYF. The CDR3, as DNA: TGTGCCAGCAGTCCGGGACTAGCGGAGGCCAAAAACATTCAGTACTTC.

This clonotype has ten or more counts. This sequence joins TRBV12-3 or TRBV12-4 and TRBJ2-7; D is undetermined. This CDR3 comprises 11 residues. Trimming removed 8 bases at V and 4 bases at J, with 9 bases between. Here the CDR3 reads CASSNIYEQYF. In DNA, the CDR3 is TGTGCCAGCTCCAATATTTACGAGCAGTACTTC.

This clonotype has more than one count but fewer than ten. V and J are TRBV19 and TRBJ1-1, with 7 bases lining up with TRBD1. Germline values: CDR1 LNHDA, CDR2 SQIVND (reference sequence). The J segment lost 4 bases and the V segment lost 5 bases, leaving 10 bases of the junction unmatched. The CDR3 has 15 amino acids. The CDR3 region has the DNA TGTGCCAGTAGTGCCCGACAGGGCGGTGGCACTGAAGCTTTCTTT. Translating gives CASSARQGGGTEAFF.

The J gene is TRBJ2-5, the V gene TRBV7-2; possible D gene TRBD2, 7 bases. The CDR3 length is 14 residues. Germline V gene lookup returns CDR1 SGHTA and CDR2 FQGNSA. The V and J ends lost 0 bases and 4 bases respectively, with 9 bases between them. CDR3 coding DNA: TGTGCCAGCAGCTTAGCGGGGGGGCCAGAGACCCAGTACTTC. Translation: CASSLAGGPETQYF.

This clonotype has ten or more counts. The chain carries TRBV6-2 or TRBV6-3 and TRBJ2-5, with 10 bases aligning to TRBD1. The germline gives CDR1 MNHEY, CDR2 SVGEGT. The junction had 7 bases not matched to a gene; V was cut back by 5 bases and J by 4 bases. This CDR3 has 15 residues. CDR3 loop: CASSPGQGGTETQYF. CDR3 DNA sequence: TGTGCCAGCAGTCCAGGACAGGGGGGGACAGAGACCCAGTACTTC.